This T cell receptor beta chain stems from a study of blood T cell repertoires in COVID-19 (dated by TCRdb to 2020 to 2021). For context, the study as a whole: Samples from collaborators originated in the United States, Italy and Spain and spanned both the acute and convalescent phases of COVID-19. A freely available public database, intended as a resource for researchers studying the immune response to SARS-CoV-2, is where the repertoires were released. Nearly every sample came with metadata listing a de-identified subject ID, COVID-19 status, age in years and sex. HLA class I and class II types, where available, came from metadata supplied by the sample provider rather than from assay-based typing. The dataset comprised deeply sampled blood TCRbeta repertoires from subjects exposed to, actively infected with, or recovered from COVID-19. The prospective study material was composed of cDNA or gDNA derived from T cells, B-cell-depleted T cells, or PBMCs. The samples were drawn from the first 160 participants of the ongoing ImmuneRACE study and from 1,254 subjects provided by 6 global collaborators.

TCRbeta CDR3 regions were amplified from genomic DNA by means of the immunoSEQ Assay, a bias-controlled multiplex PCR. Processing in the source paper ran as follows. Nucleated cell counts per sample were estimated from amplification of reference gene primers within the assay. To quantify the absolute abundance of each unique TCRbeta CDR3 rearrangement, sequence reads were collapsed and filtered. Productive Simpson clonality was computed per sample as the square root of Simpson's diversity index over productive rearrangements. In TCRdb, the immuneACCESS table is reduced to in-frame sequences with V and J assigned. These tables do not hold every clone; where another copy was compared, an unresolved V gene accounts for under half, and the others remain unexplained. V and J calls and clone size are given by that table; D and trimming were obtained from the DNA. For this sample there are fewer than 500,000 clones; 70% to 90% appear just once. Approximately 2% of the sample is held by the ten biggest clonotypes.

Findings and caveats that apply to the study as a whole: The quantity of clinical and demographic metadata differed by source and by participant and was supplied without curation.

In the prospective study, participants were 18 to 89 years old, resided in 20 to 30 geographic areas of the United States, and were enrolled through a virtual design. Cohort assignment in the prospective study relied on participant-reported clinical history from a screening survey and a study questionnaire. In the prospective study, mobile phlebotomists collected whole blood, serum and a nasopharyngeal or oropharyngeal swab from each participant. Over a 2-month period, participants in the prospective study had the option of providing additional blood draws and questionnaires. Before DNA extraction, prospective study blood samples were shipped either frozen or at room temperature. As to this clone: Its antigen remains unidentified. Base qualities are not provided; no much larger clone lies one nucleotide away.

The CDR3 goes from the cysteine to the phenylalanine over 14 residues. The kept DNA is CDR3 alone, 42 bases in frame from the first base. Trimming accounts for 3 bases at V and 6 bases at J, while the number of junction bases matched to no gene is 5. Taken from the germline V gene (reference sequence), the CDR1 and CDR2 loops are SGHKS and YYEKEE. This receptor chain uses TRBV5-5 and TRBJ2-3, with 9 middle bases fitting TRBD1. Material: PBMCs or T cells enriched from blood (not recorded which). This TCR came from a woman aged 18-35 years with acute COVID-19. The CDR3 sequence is CASSSRQGEDTQYF. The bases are TGTGCCAGCAGCTCCCGACAGGGGGAGGATACGCAGTATTTT.